The 14 T cell receptor beta chains listed next were all sequenced from one sample in a study of T cell repertoires in cytomegalovirus infection. TCRdb redid the calling of the reads with MiXCR, one entry per CDR3 protein. The sample has about 360,000 distinct CDR3 sequences; about a sixth are singletons. Sequences were obtained from PBMCs. The receptors were gathered from a human donor in good health (CMV status not recorded). Some clones in this sample may be carry-over from other donors' samples.

This clonotype was counted only a few times. J is TRBJ2-5 and V is TRBV10-3; tentative D call: TRBD2 (6 bases). V lost 10 bases and J lost 3, with 12 bases in between. Germline V lookup: CDR1 ENHRY, CDR2 SYGVKD. CDR3 size: 12 residues. As DNA, the CDR3 is TGTGCCACCGGGACTGAAGAAGAGACCCAGTACTTC. Protein product: CATGTEEETQYF.

In this sample, this clonotype turned up many times. The chain links TRBV7-2 to TRBJ1-2, with TRBD1 matching 7 bases. This CDR3 has 15 amino acids. Per the germline V gene, CDR1 is SGHTA and CDR2 is FQGNSA. V shed 3 bases, J shed 0 bases, and the junction held 4 bases outside the gene matches. CDR3 region: CASSFQGGPNYGYTF. For the CDR3, the DNA is TGTGCCAGCAGCTTCCAGGGGGGCCCTAACTATGGCTACACCTTC.

This clonotype was picked up a small number of times. The chain uses TRBV28 and TRBJ1-2; tentatively, D is TRBD1 (5 bases). There are 13 residues in the CDR3. Trimming took 5 bases from V and 7 from J, leaving 14 bases between them. CDR1 is MDHEN, CDR2 SYDVKM, per germline. The CDR3 is CASSIPGYGGYTF. The CDR3 DNA is TGTGCCAGCAGTATACCAGGGTACGGTGGCTACACCTTC.

This clonotype appeared a few times. This rearrangement joins TRBV25-1 to TRBJ1-2, with a possible D match to TRBD1 (6 bases). The CDR3 length is 15 residues. V shed 4 bases and J shed 8 bases, with 20 bases lying between them. The germline V gene has CDR1 MGHDK and CDR2 SYGVNS. The CDR3 coding sequence is TGTGCCAGCAGTGGCCCAAGGGGGGGGTATTGGGGCTACACCTTC. Encoded protein: CASSGPRGGYWGYTF.

This clonotype was picked up many times. V and J are TRBV4-3 and TRBJ2-3; no reliable D call. With 1 base removed from V and 10 bases from J, the gap between germline ends came to 12 bases. This CDR3 is built from 13 residues. CDR1 is LGHNA, CDR2 YSLEER, per germline. The CDR3 coding sequence is TGCGCCAGCAGCCAAGCGGTATTTGACCCGCAGTATTTT. It encodes CASSQAVFDPQYF.

This clonotype was counted only a few times. For the CDR3, the DNA is TGTGCCAGCAGCTCCCATAGGGTTTCCTATAATTCACCCCTCCACTTT. As protein: CASSSHRVSYNSPLHF. This chain connects TRBV7-8 to TRBJ1-6, with D hard to call. Germline-derived CDR1 and CDR2 are SGHVS and FQNEAQ. The CDR3 covers 16 residues. The ends were cut back, 4 bases at V and 1 base at J, with 11 bases in the middle.

This clonotype was seen at least ten times. The gene calls are TRBV7-2 and TRBJ1-4, with a possible D match to TRBD1 (6 bases). The CDR3 contains 15 residues. Germline V gene sequence: CDR1 SGHTA, CDR2 FQGNSA. Trimming took 1 base from V and 8 from J, leaving 14 bases between them. The CDR3 DNA reads as TGTGCCAGCAGCTTAGACAGGGTAAATCGCGAAAAACTGTTTTTT. It codes for CASSLDRVNREKLFF.

This clonotype appeared a few times. The genes are TRBV2 and TRBJ2-7, with TRBD1 matching 7 bases. The CDR3 has 14 amino acids. The junction had 7 bases not matched to a gene; V was cut back by 6 bases and J by 2 bases. CDR1 is SNHLY and CDR2 is FYNNEI in the germline V gene. CDR3 DNA: TGTGCCAGCAGGCTAAGACAGGGCCCCTACGAGCAGTACTTC. Protein: CASRLRQGPYEQYF.

The table lists this clonotype with a few counts. The J gene is TRBJ2-7, the V gene TRBV20-1; D unclear. Germline-derived CDR1 and CDR2 are DFQATT and SNEGSKA (reference sequence). V lost 3 bases to trimming and J lost 5 bases, with 14 bases between them. The CDR3 loop spans 13 amino acids. The CDR3, as DNA: TGCAGTGCTAGCAGGTCCCTCGCTGACGAGCAGTACTTC. Protein product: CSASRSLADEQYF.

At least ten counts were recorded for this clonotype. The V gene is TRBV28, the J gene TRBJ1-5, with D unclear. The CDR3 is made up of 17 amino acids. V lost 1 base, J lost 0 bases, and 13 bases lay in between. Germline V lookup: CDR1 MDHEN, CDR2 SYDVKM. CDR3 protein: CASSLYLIGGSNQPQHF. The CDR3 coding sequence is TGTGCCAGCAGTTTATATTTGATTGGAGGTAGCAATCAGCCCCAGCATTTT.

This clonotype was recorded many times. The gene calls are TRBV11-3 and TRBJ2-1; D remains unclear. The CDR3 covers 14 residues. Trimming cost V 5 bases and J 2 bases, with 10 bases left between them. CDR1 and CDR2 (germline): SGHNT, YENEEA. The CDR3, as DNA: TGTGCCAGCAGCCCCTCACCGACCTACAATGAGCAGTTCTTC. As protein: CASSPSPTYNEQFF.

V gene TRBV5-1 combines with J gene TRBJ1-1, with D possibly TRBD1 on 5 matching bases. This CDR3 has 14 residues. V shed 4 bases and J shed 0 bases, with 10 bases lying between them. Germline assignment: CDR1 SGHRS and CDR2 YFSETQ. Here the CDR3 reads CASSGHGVNTEAFF. The CDR3 DNA reads as TGCGCCAGCAGCGGACACGGGGTGAACACTGAAGCTTTCTTT.

The table lists this clonotype with many counts. V usage is TRBV7-2 and J usage is TRBJ1-5, with D perhaps matching TRBD1 (5 bases). The V end was cut by 5 bases, the J end by 0 bases, with 17 bases between. Per the germline V gene, CDR1 is SGHTA and CDR2 is FQGNSA. The CDR3 extends over 17 amino acids. This CDR3 reads CASSVVSFDSSNQPQHF. The CDR3 DNA reads TGTGCCAGCAGCGTAGTTAGTTTTGACAGTAGCAATCAGCCCCAGCATTTT.

This clonotype has a handful of counts. This chain connects TRBV12-3 or TRBV12-4 to TRBJ1-1; D gene unclear. The CDR3 is 13 residues long. V was trimmed by 3 bases and J by 2 bases, leaving 7 bases between them. The CDR3 nucleotides are TGTGCCAGCAGTTTTATGGAAAACACTGAAGCTTTCTTT. Translating gives CASSFMENTEAFF.